The present entry profiles one TCR beta chain with its context. Its specificity is not known. The CDR3 runs 13 residues. Trimming removed 4 bases from V and 6 bases from J, with 10 bases in between. CDR1 is ENHRY and CDR2 is SYGVKD in the germline V gene. This sample stems from a study of liver allograft versus peripheral blood T cells. Study background: In transplanted livers, T cell receptor repertoires were compared with those found in the recipients' peripheral blood.

Each CDR3 protein gets one entry after TCRdb re-called the reads with MiXCR. The sample has 8,000 to 9,500 distinct CDR3 sequences; around 19% are singletons. The study, taken as a whole, reports: Liver allograft and peripheral blood T cell receptor repertoires reportedly differed.

This rearrangement joins TRBV10-3 to TRBJ2-1; D gene unclear. This TCR derives from a human patient who had a liver transplant. The graft donor may have contributed some T cells. CDR3 sequence reads: CAISGSFGNEQFF. The DNA for the CDR3 is TGTGCCATCAGTGGGAGTTTTGGCAATGAGCAGTTCTTC.